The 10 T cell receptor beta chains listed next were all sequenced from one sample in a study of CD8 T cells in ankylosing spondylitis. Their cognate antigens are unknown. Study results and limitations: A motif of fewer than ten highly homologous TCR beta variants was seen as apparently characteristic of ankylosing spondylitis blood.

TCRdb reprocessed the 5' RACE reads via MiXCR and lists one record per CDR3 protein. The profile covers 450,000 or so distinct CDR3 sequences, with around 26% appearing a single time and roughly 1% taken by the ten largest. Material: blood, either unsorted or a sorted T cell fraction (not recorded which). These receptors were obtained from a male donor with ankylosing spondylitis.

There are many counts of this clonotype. The CDR3 loop reads CASRGSGQGYEQYV. The DNA of the CDR3 is TGTGCCAGCAGGGGAAGTGGACAGGGCTACGAGCAGTACGTC. The chain has TRBV5-6 and TRBJ2-7; 8 nucleotides line up with TRBD1. The CDR3 spans 14 residues. J was trimmed by 3 bases and V by 5 bases; bases with no gene match: 7. The germline V gene has CDR1 SGHDT and CDR2 YYEEEE.

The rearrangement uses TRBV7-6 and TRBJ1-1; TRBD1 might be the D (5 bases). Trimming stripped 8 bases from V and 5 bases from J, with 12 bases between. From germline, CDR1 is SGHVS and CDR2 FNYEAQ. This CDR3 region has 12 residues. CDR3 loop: CASSVGATEAFF. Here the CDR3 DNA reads TGTGCCAGCTCCGTAGGGGCAACTGAAGCTTTCTTT. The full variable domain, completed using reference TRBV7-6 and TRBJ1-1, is GAGVSQSPRYKVTKRGQDVALRCDPISGHVSLYWYRQALGQGPEFLTYFNYEAQQDKSGLPNDRFSAERPEGSISTLTIQRTEQRDSAMYRCASSVGATEAFFGQGTRLTVV.

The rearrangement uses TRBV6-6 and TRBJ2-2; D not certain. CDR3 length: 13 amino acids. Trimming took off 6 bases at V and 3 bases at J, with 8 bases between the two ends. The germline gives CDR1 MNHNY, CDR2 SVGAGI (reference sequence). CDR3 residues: CASSETHTGELFF. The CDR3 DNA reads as TGTGCCAGCAGCGAGACTCACACCGGGGAGCTGTTTTTT.

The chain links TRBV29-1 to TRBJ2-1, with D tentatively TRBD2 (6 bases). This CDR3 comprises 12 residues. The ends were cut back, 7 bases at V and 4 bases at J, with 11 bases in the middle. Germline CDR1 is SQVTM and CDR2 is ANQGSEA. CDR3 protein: CSGYSGYNEQFF. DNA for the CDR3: TGCAGCGGTTATAGCGGATACAATGAGCAGTTCTTC.

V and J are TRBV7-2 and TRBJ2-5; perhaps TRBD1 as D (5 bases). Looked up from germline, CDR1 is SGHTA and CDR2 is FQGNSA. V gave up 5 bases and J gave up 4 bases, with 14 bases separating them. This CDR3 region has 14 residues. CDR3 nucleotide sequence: TGTGCCAGCAGCCCCGACAGTATTCTAGAGACCCAGTACTTC. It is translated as CASSPDSILETQYF. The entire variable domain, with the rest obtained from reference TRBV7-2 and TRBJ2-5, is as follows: GAGVSQSPSNKVTEKGKDVELRCDPISGHTALYWYRQSLGQGLEFLIYFQGNSAPDKSGLPSDRFSAERTGGSVSTLTIQRTQQEDSAVYLCASSPDSILETQYFGPGTRLLVL.

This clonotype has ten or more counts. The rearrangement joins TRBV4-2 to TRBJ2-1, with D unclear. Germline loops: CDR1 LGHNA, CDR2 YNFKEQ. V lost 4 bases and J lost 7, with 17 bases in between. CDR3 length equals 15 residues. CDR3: CASSLPDGVSNEQFF. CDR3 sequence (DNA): TGTGCCAGCAGCCTACCCGATGGAGTCTCGAATGAGCAGTTCTTC.

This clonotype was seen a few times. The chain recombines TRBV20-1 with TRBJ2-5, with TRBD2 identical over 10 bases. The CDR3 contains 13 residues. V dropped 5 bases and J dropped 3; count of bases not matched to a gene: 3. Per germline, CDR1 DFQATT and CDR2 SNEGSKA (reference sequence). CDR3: CSAPTSGEETQYF. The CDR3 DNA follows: TGCAGTGCTCCCACTAGCGGGGAAGAGACCCAGTACTTC.

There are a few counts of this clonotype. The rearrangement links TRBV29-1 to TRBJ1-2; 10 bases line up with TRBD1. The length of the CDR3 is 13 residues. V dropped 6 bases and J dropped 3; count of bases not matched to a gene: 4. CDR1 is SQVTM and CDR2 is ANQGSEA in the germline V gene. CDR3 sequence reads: CSVRTGGDYGYTF. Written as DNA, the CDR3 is TGCAGCGTCAGGACAGGGGGGGACTATGGCTACACCTTC.

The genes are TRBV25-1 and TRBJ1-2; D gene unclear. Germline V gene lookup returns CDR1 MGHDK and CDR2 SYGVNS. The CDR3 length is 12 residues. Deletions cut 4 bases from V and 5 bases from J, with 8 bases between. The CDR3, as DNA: TGTGCCAGCAGTGGTGGCCGATATGGCTACACCTTC. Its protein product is CASSGGRYGYTF.

CDR3: CASSQVQGADEKLFF. The CDR3 bases are TGTGCCAGCAGCCAAGTACAGGGCGCAGATGAAAAACTGTTTTTT. The chain is built from TRBV3-1 and TRBJ1-4, with D possibly being TRBD1 (6 bases). Between the trimmed V and J ends, which lost 1 base and 6 bases, there was a span of 12 bases. CDR3 length: 15 amino acids. The germline V gene has CDR1 LGHDT and CDR2 YNNKEL (reference sequence).